This passage covers 14 T cell receptor beta chains from one sample sequenced in a study of blood T cells in healthy people across ages. Alongside a J-beta primer mix, a sample-barcoded 5' primer served in a second PCR lasting about 7 to 11 cycles. TCRdb independently ran MiXCR on the 5' RACE reads; one entry per CDR3 protein. The sample carries 750,000 to 950,000 distinct CDR3 sequences, 40% to 65% recorded once. The sample comprised blood. Receptor source: an elderly man in good health.

V is TRBV3-1 and J is TRBJ2-5, with 7 positions matching TRBD2. The better agreement between TRBJ2-7 and the DNA end casts doubt on the J call. CDR1 is LGHDT and CDR2 is YNNKEL in the germline V gene (reference sequence). The CDR3 spans 13 residues. Here the CDR3 DNA reads TGTGCCAGCAGCAGCGGACTAGTTCGCGAGCAGTACTTC. Encoded protein: CASSSGLVREQYF.

This clonotype was seen more than once but under ten times. V is TRBV6-6 and J is TRBJ1-6, with no clear D. Germline assignment: CDR1 MNHNY and CDR2 SVGAGI (reference sequence). Trimming pared 1 base from V and 7 bases from J, leaving 8 bases between. The CDR3 length is 14 residues. In DNA form, the CDR3 reads TGTGCCAGCAGTTACTTGGGAGGCAATTCACCCCTCCACTTT. Translation gives CASSYLGGNSPLHF.

This clonotype was recorded a few times. This rearrangement joins TRBV24-1 to TRBJ2-1, with 9 bases that match TRBD2. Germline CDR1 reads KGHDR; CDR2 reads SFDVKD. This CDR3 contains 16 residues. Unmatched junction bases numbered 3, after V lost 4 bases and J lost 0 bases. The CDR3 region is CATSDLSGSSYNEQFF. The CDR3 DNA sequence: TGTGCCACCAGTGACCTTAGCGGGAGCTCCTACAATGAGCAGTTCTTC.

This clonotype was found a few times. The genes are TRBV27 and TRBJ1-2; D uncertain. Germline values: CDR1 MNHEY, CDR2 SMNVEV (reference sequence). V gave up 4 bases and J gave up 8 bases, with 11 bases separating them. The CDR3 is 12 residues long. The CDR3 DNA reads TGTGCCAGCAGTTCAGCGGAGAAAGGCTACACCTTC. Residues: CASSSAEKGYTF.

The chain carries TRBV28 and TRBJ2-1, with 7 nucleotides matching TRBD1. Germline V gene data show CDR1 as MDHEN and CDR2 as SYDVKM. J lost 3 bases, V lost 1 base, and 6 bases had no gene match. CDR3 length equals 16 residues. The CDR3, as DNA: TGTGCCAGCAGTTTATACGGACAGGCAATCTACAATGAGCAGTTCTTC. Protein sequence: CASSLYGQAIYNEQFF.

The chain joins TRBV7-2 to TRBJ2-1, with 14 bases lining up with TRBD2. Trimming took 5 bases from V and 8 from J; bases not matched to a gene: 11. The germline CDR1 and CDR2 sequences are SGHTA and FQGNSA. This CDR3 has 17 residues. Here the CDR3 reads CASSITPGTSGRDEQFF. The CDR3 DNA reads TGTGCCAGCAGCATAACTCCCGGGACTAGCGGGAGAGATGAGCAGTTCTTC.

This clonotype was counted a few times. The chain joins TRBV20-1 to TRBJ1-1; possibly TRBD1 for D (5 bases). CDR3 length: 17 amino acids. CDR1 and CDR2 (germline): DFQATT, SNEGSKA (reference sequence). The ends were cut back, 0 bases at V and 12 bases at J, with 29 bases in the middle. CDR3 residues: CSARDSQGRGSWDATFF. The CDR3 nucleotides are TGCAGTGCTAGAGATTCGCAGGGACGGGGGTCCTGGGACGCGACTTTCTTT.

The chain is built from TRBV3-1 and TRBJ2-5; 7 nucleotides agree with TRBD2. Germline values: CDR1 LGHDT, CDR2 YNNKEL (reference sequence). The V gene end was trimmed by 4 bases and the J gene end by 7 bases; junction bases not matched to a gene: 9. The length of the CDR3 is 14 residues. The CDR3 sequence is CASSRGTTKGTQYF. Written as DNA, the CDR3 is TGTGCCAGCAGCCGGGGGACTACGAAGGGGACCCAGTACTTC.

The chain couples TRBV6-2 or TRBV6-3 to TRBJ2-3, with a possible D match to TRBD2 (5 bases). Trimming left V 6 bases short and J 6 bases short, with 19 bases between. This CDR3 spans 15 amino acids. Per the germline V gene, CDR1 is MNHEY and CDR2 is SVGEGT. CDR3 in amino acids: CASSLYSLREDTQYF. CDR3 coding DNA: TGTGCCAGCAGCCTGTATTCGCTGAGGGAGGATACGCAGTATTTT.

Concerning this clonotype: A single base separates this from a much larger clone, so it may be a read error. The gene calls are TRBV7-2 and TRBJ2-5; TRBD2 is a possible D gene (6 bases). Looked up from germline, CDR1 is SGHTA and CDR2 is FQGNSA. This CDR3 spans 14 amino acids. The DNA for the CDR3 is TGTGCCAGCAGCTTAGTGCGGGGTCCCTCGACCCTGTACTTC. This translates into CASSLVRGPSTLYF.

This clonotype was found a few times. The chain carries TRBV20-1 and TRBJ2-3; a weak D match, TRBD1 (5 bases). This CDR3 is 13 amino acids long. The germline V and J ends were trimmed by 1 base and 14 bases, with 19 bases remaining between them. Germline V gives CDR1 DFQATT, CDR2 SNEGSKA (reference sequence). The CDR3 nucleotides are TGCAGTGCTAGAGTCCCAGGGAACAGATACGCGTATTTT. As protein: CSARVPGNRYAYF.

Note on this clonotype: Germline and junction disagree at one end, which may indicate a read error. The rearrangement links TRBV7-9 to TRBJ2-6; D may match TRBD1 or TRBD2 (5 bases each). Germline lookup yields CDR1 SEHNR and CDR2 FQNEAQ (reference sequence). The CDR3 is made up of 15 amino acids. CDR3 region: CASSPQRTGANALTF. The CDR3 DNA follows: TGTGCCAGCAGCCCCCAGAGGACTGGGGCCAACGCCCTGACTTTC.

This clonotype turned up a few times. This chain connects TRBV7-2 to TRBJ2-7, with D possibly being TRBD2 (6 bases). V was cut by 11 bases and J by 3 bases, with 17 bases left in between. The germline gives CDR1 SGHTA, CDR2 FQGNSA. The CDR3 is 13 amino acids. The CDR3 DNA follows: TGTGCCCCCAAAGGAGGGATATTCTACGAGCAGTACTTC. As protein: CAPKGGIFYEQYF.

In its sample, this clonotype was seen many times. CDR3 nucleotide sequence: TGCAGCGTGGTTAGACAGGGGCTCTACGAGCAGTACTTC. Translation: CSVVRQGLYEQYF. This chain uses TRBV29-1 with TRBJ2-7; 8 bases are shared with TRBD1. Germline values: CDR1 SQVTM, CDR2 ANQGSEA. Trimming removed 6 bases from V and 3 bases from J; junction bases left unmatched: 7. This CDR3 has 13 amino acids.